One and the same sample provided the 9 T cell receptor beta chains below, sequenced in a study of vaccination and CD4 T cells after COVID-19. Treatment denoted: approximately 9-day PBMC culture with coronavirus spike peptide pools or control peptides (ViraFEST assay). For these receptors, no antigen is known. Cultured CD4+ T-cell DNA underwent Oncomine TCR Beta short-read sequencing. TCRdb recomputed calls from the PCR reads with MiXCR, one row per CDR3 protein. The profile shows 17,000 or so distinct CDR3 sequences, less than 50% of them singletons. This specimen consisted of CD4+ T cells from blood, cultured in vitro, obtained before SARS-CoV-2 vaccination. The receptors shown here come from a human donor who had recovered from COVID-19.

This clonotype was detected a few times. The chain links TRBV6-2 or TRBV6-3 to TRBJ2-3; D is ambiguous. The ends were cut back, 2 bases at V and 0 bases at J, with 15 bases in the middle. CDR3 size: 17 residues. Germline CDR1 reads MNHEY; CDR2 reads SVGEGT. The CDR3 protein is CASSYGAAVASTDTQYF. In nucleotides, the CDR3 is TGTGCCAGCAGTTACGGTGCCGCGGTCGCTAGCACAGATACGCAGTATTTT.

The chain has TRBV6-5 and TRBJ2-5; D gene unclear. The CDR3 has 14 amino acids. Germline V gene lookup returns CDR1 MNHEY and CDR2 SVGAGI. Trimming stripped 0 bases from V and 4 bases from J, with 9 bases between. CDR3 protein: CASSYSGIGETQYF. The CDR3, as DNA: TGTGCCAGCAGTTACTCGGGGATCGGAGAGACCCAGTACTTC.

The CDR3 coding sequence is TGTGCCTGGAGAGGAGGGTTCGGGAATCAGCCCCAGCATTTT. Translated, it gives CAWRGGFGNQPQHF. The chain couples TRBV30 to TRBJ1-5; D gene uncertain. V lost 3 bases and J 4 bases, leaving 13 bases between the germline ends. The V gene's germline CDR1 is GTSNPN and CDR2 SVGIG (reference sequence). CDR3 length: 14 residues.

This clonotype was counted a few times. The chain carries TRBV11-3 and TRBJ1-3, with 7 bases that match TRBD1. Trimming removed 4 bases from V and 4 bases from J; junction bases left unmatched: 13. The CDR3 length is 17 residues. Germline-derived CDR1 and CDR2 are SGHNT and YENEEA. The CDR3 DNA sequence: TGTGCCAGCAGCTCCGTCCGGGACAGTGGGACCGGAAACACCATATATTTT. Its translation is CASSSVRDSGTGNTIYF.

The chain combines TRBV7-2 with TRBJ1-1; tentative D call: TRBD1 (5 bases). This CDR3 has 15 residues. Trimming shortened V by 0 bases and J by 5 bases, and 13 bases separated the two germline ends. The germline V gene has CDR1 SGHTA and CDR2 FQGNSA. The chain's CDR3 is CASSLAAGMGTEAFF. The CDR3 DNA reads TGTGCCAGCAGCTTAGCGGCAGGGATGGGGACTGAAGCTTTCTTT.

J is TRBJ1-1 and V is TRBV2, with D unclear. CDR3 length: 14 amino acids. Trimming removed 5 bases from V and 8 bases from J, with 18 bases in between. The germline V gene has CDR1 SNHLY and CDR2 FYNNEI. The CDR3 sequence is CASSPAGSSGEAFF. CDR3 DNA: TGTGCCAGCAGTCCGGCGGGGAGTTCGGGGGAAGCTTTCTTT.

There are a few counts of this clonotype. The V call is TRBV6-1, the J call TRBJ1-1, with TRBD1 matching 7 bases. Germline-derived CDR1 and CDR2 are MNHNS and SASEGT. Losses at the gene ends were 6 bases for V and 1 base for J; bases not matched to a gene: 5. This CDR3 spans 14 amino acids. The CDR3 DNA reads as TGTGCCAGCAGACAGGGACAGACGAACACTGAAGCTTTCTTT. Residues: CASRQGQTNTEAFF.

This clonotype showed up just a few times. The V gene is TRBV20-1, the J gene TRBJ2-7; the D call may be TRBD1 or TRBD2 (5 bases each). V lost 5 bases, J lost 2 bases, and 16 bases lay in between. Germline CDR1 is DFQATT and CDR2 is SNEGSKA (reference sequence). This CDR3 has 14 residues. The CDR3: CSAHLTGTAYEQYF. For the CDR3, the DNA is TGCAGTGCTCACCTCACGGGGACCGCCTACGAGCAGTACTTC.

The J gene is TRBJ2-5, the V gene TRBV29-1; 9 bases are a match to TRBD1. The V gene end was trimmed by 3 bases and the J gene end by 3 bases; junction bases not matched to a gene: 11. The CDR3 has 16 amino acids. Per germline, CDR1 SQVTM and CDR2 ANQGSEA. The DNA of the CDR3 is TGCAGCGTTGAGGCCCAGACAGGGGGTAATAAAGAGACCCAGTACTTC. Protein product: CSVEAQTGGNKETQYF.